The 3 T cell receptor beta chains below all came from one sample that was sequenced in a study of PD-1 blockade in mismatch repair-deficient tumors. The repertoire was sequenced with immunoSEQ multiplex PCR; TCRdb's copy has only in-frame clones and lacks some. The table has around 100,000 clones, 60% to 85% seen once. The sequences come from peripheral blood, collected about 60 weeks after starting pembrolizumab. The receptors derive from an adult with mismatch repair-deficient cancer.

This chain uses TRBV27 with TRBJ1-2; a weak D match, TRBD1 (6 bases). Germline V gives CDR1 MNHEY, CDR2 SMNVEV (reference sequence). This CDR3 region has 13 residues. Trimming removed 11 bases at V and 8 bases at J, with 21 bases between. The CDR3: CAASPRGAYGYTF. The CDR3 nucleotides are TGTGCCGCTTCGCCTCGGGGGGCTTACGGCTACACCTTC.

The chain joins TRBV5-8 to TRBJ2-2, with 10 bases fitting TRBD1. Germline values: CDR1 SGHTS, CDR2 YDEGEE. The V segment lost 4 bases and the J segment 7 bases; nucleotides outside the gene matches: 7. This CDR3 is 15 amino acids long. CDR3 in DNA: TGTGCCAGCAGCCCCGGGACAGGGGTTGACGGGGAGCTGTTTTTT. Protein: CASSPGTGVDGELFF.

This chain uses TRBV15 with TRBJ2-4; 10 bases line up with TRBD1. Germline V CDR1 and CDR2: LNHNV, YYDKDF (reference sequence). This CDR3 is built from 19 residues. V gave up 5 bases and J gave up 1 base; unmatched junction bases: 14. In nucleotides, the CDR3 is TGTGCCACCAGCGCGGGGACAGGGGAAAGACTAACGGCCAAAAACATTCAGTACTTC. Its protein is CATSAGTGERLTAKNIQYF.